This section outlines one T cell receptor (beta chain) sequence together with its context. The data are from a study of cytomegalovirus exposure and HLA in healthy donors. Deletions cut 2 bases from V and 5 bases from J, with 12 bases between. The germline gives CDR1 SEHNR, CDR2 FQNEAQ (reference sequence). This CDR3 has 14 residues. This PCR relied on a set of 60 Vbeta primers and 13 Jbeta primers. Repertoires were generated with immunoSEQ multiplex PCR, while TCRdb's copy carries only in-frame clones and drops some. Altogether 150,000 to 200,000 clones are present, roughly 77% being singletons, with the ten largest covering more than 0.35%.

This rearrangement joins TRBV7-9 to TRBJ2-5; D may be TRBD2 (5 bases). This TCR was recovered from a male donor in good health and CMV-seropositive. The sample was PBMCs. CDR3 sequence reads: CASSLRQREETQYF. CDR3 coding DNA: TGTGCCAGCAGCTTAAGGCAGAGGGAGGAGACCCAGTACTTC.